The T cell receptor beta chain under discussion was sequenced for a study of T cell changes during pregnancy in multiple sclerosis. CDR1 and CDR2 from the germline V gene are LNHNV and YYDKDF (reference sequence). This CDR3 has 17 residues. V dropped 0 bases and J dropped 7; count of bases not matched to a gene: 12. TCRdb keeps only in-frame clones here, not all; method: immunoSEQ multiplex PCR. The table records some 99,000 clones, roughly 94% of them present only once. V and J are TRBV15 and TRBJ2-1, with TRBD2 matching 7 bases. The receptor's source is a female donor in good health, enrolled as a control in a pregnancy study. The sample in question was peripheral blood, obtained after pregnancy. CDR3 in amino acids: CATSRDTDIRGRNEQFF. The CDR3 nucleotides are TGTGCCACCAGCAGAGATACGGACATTCGCGGGAGAAATGAGCAGTTCTTC.